The 8 T cell receptor beta chains presented below share a single source sample, sequenced in a study of Ad26.COV2.S vaccination and SARS-CoV-2 variants. Sequencing was performed with immunoSEQ multiplex PCR; in TCRdb, only in-frame clones are kept and a portion is missing. The sample contains approximately 300,000 clones, approximately 80% of which appear only once. Treatment denoted: around 19 received Ad26.COV2.S at low or high dose, single or two shots; five or six received placebo; per-sample allocation not given. The study sampled participants on day 63 after the first vaccine or placebo injection. The sample consisted of peripheral blood, taken in a trial of Ad26.COV2.S vaccine versus placebo. These TCRs come from a person between 18 and 65 years old who received the Ad26.COV2.S COVID-19 vaccine or a placebo.

This chain joins TRBV25-1 and TRBJ1-2; 8 nucleotides align to TRBD1. With V trimmed by 5 bases and J by 6 bases, 20 bases remained unmatched. In germline, CDR1 is MGHDK, CDR2 SYGVNS. There are 18 residues in the CDR3. CDR3 residues: CASSPRWTGMVLIDGYTF. As DNA, the CDR3 is TGTGCCAGCAGTCCACGATGGACAGGGATGGTTCTTATCGATGGCTACACCTTC.

The V gene is TRBV5-1, the J gene TRBJ2-2; 8 bases line up with TRBD2. V gave up 4 bases and J gave up 4 bases; unmatched junction bases: 3. Germline lookup yields CDR1 SGHRS and CDR2 YFSETQ. The CDR3 runs to 14 residues. CDR3 in DNA: TGCGCCAGCAGCCCGGGGGGGCGCACCGGGGAGCTGTTTTTT. Translation: CASSPGGRTGELFF.

The V call is TRBV5-6, the J call TRBJ2-3; D gene unclear. Per the germline V gene, CDR1 is SGHDT and CDR2 is YYEEEE. The CDR3 is 15 amino acids. V shed 0 bases and J shed 0 bases, with 8 bases lying between them. In nucleotides, the CDR3 is TGTGCCAGCAGCTTGGTCACAGAGAGCACAGATACGCAGTATTTT. Protein product: CASSLVTESTDTQYF.

This clone was seen once. V and J are TRBV6-2 or TRBV6-3 and TRBJ2-3; D is unresolved. CDR1 and CDR2 (germline): MNHEY, SVGEGT. This CDR3 is 12 amino acids long. V was clipped by 3 bases and J by 5 bases, with 6 bases between them. This CDR3 is CASSYREDTQYF. CDR3 nucleotide sequence: TGTGCCAGCAGTTATAGGGAAGATACGCAGTATTTT.

This clone was counted a single time. This chain uses TRBV12-3 or TRBV12-4 with TRBJ1-1, with 7 bases aligning to TRBD1. This CDR3 is built from 10 residues. Losses at the gene ends were 8 bases for V and 10 bases for J; bases not matched to a gene: 4. This CDR3 is CASGQGGAFF. CDR3 in DNA: TGTGCCAGCGGCCAGGGGGGAGCTTTCTTT.

The genes are TRBV20-1 and TRBJ1-2; D unresolved. Trimming shortened V by 3 bases and J by 8 bases, and 13 bases separated the two germline ends. The germline V gene encodes CDR1 DFQATT and CDR2 SNEGSKA (reference sequence). The CDR3 runs to 12 residues. As DNA, the CDR3 is TGCAGTGCTAGTATTACGGGAGGGGGCTACACCTTC. Translated, it gives CSASITGGGYTF.

This chain connects TRBV3-1 (or the pseudogene TRBV3-2) to TRBJ2-7, with D unresolved. Germline V CDR1 and CDR2: LGHDT, YNNKEL (reference sequence). The CDR3 is made up of 14 amino acids. Trimming stripped 4 bases from V and 0 bases from J, with 10 bases between. The CDR3 protein is CASSLVTGSYEQYF. CDR3 DNA sequence: TGTGCCAGCAGCCTTGTCACGGGCTCCTACGAGCAGTACTTC.

Of note for this clone: The junction and the germline gene differ at one end; a read error may be behind it. This chain links TRBV7-7 with TRBJ2-7, with D maybe TRBD1 (6 bases). The germline gives CDR1 SSHAT, CDR2 FNYEAQ (reference sequence). There are 13 residues in the CDR3. CDR3: CASSPDRFGEQYF. As DNA, the CDR3 is TGTGCTAGCAGCCCAGACAGGTTCGGCGAGCAGTACTTC.